This note documents a single T cell receptor (beta chain) sequence. These data originate in a study of blood T cell repertoires in COVID-19. Turning to the study itself: Acute and convalescent COVID-19 specimens originated in the United States, Italy and Spain. T cells, B-cell-depleted T cells, or PBMCs supplied cDNA or gDNA.

V was trimmed by 0 bases and J by 4 bases, leaving 7 bases between them. The CDR3 is 14 amino acids. In germline, CDR1 is SGHRS, CDR2 YFSETQ. Per the original data handling: Reference gene primer amplification gave nucleated cell count estimates. Libraries were prepared by immunoSEQ multiplex PCR; TCRdb keeps only in-frame clonotypes and omits some of them. V and J calls and clone size are those listed in that table; D and trimming were worked out from the DNA. Of 150,000 to 200,000 clones in the sample, more than 90% were seen once. Sequencing used peripheral blood. This chain connects TRBV5-1 to TRBJ2-2; D unresolved. The clonotype originates from a man in his 60s with active or convalescent COVID-19. The CDR3 is CASSLDPGTGELFF. In DNA, the CDR3 is TGCGCCAGCAGCTTGGATCCGGGCACCGGGGAGCTGTTTTTT.